These 25 T cell receptor beta chains share one sample of origin, sequenced in a study of cytomegalovirus exposure and HLA in healthy donors. Use of 60 Vbeta and 13 Jbeta primers characterized the PCR. Libraries were prepared by immunoSEQ multiplex PCR; TCRdb keeps only in-frame clonotypes and omits some of them. This sample's table has 75,000 to 95,000 clones. Sequencing was performed on PBMCs. These receptor sequences come from a woman in her sixties in good health and CMV-seronegative.

The rearrangement joins TRBV11-3 to TRBJ1-2; TRBD1 matches 7 bases. CDR1 and CDR2 (germline): SGHNT, YENEEA. The V gene end was trimmed by 4 bases and the J gene end by 5 bases; junction bases not matched to a gene: 7. The CDR3 is made up of 14 amino acids. The CDR3 DNA follows: TGTGCCAGCAGCTCCCGGGACAGAACTTATGGCTACACCTTC. It is translated as CASSSRDRTYGYTF.

The chain uses TRBV2 and TRBJ1-6, with 7 bases lining up with TRBD1. Germline lookup yields CDR1 SNHLY and CDR2 FYNNEI. V was pared by 8 bases and J by 8 bases, with 12 bases of the junction left unmatched. There are 15 residues in the CDR3. The chain's CDR3 is CASDLDRVVDSPLHF. The CDR3 DNA reads TGTGCCAGCGACCTTGACAGGGTAGTCGATTCACCCCTCCACTTT.

This chain uses TRBV7-8 with TRBJ2-1; possible D gene TRBD2, 6 bases. Germline V gene lookup returns CDR1 SGHVS and CDR2 FQNEAQ. This CDR3 comprises 17 residues. V lost 4 bases, J lost 6 bases, and 22 bases lay in between. The CDR3 reads CASSSRLGGGGRNEQFF. CDR3 nucleotides: TGTGCCAGCAGCTCCCGATTGGGGGGAGGAGGGCGCAATGAGCAGTTCTTC.

This chain links TRBV10-2 with TRBJ1-5; D may be TRBD1 (6 bases). Germline lookup yields CDR1 WSHSY and CDR2 SAAADI. V was trimmed by 5 bases and J by 5 bases, leaving 13 bases between them. The CDR3 is made up of 14 amino acids. Here the CDR3 DNA reads TGCGCCAGCAGTAAGGGGGAGTCCCATCAGCCCCAGCATTTT. This gives the protein CASSKGESHQPQHF.

The V gene is TRBV5-1, the J gene TRBJ2-7, with D maybe TRBD2 (5 bases). Per germline, CDR1 SGHRS and CDR2 YFSETQ. The CDR3 is 13 residues long. Trimming cost V 3 bases and J 3 bases, with 10 bases left between them. The CDR3 sequence: CASSWTEGYEQYF. CDR3 DNA: TGCGCCAGCAGCTGGACTGAAGGCTACGAGCAGTACTTC. The entire variable domain, with the rest obtained from reference TRBV5-1 and TRBJ2-7, is as follows: KAGVTQTPRYLIKTRGQQVTLSCSPISGHRSVSWYQQTPGQGLQFLFEYFSETQRNKGNFPGRFSGRQFSNSRSEMNVSTLELGDSALYLCASSWTEGYEQYFGPGTRLTVT.

This sequence joins TRBV28 and TRBJ1-4; 7 nucleotides line up with TRBD1. The germline gives CDR1 MDHEN, CDR2 SYDVKM. The CDR3 has 14 residues. The junction had 3 bases not matched to a gene; V was cut back by 4 bases and J by 4 bases. The CDR3 DNA reads as TGTGCCAGCAGTTCCCGGGACAGTAATGAAAAACTGTTTTTT. Its translation: CASSSRDSNEKLFF.

V and J are TRBV18 and TRBJ2-4; D is possibly TRBD1 (6 bases). The germline gives CDR1 KGHSH, CDR2 LQKENI. The CDR3 totals 17 residues. V gave up 3 bases and J gave up 3 bases, with 18 bases separating them. CDR3 DNA: TGTGCCAGCTCACCTTTCGCCTTGGGGGCTGGCAAAAACATTCAGTACTTC. Protein product: CASSPFALGAGKNIQYF.

J is TRBJ2-6 and V is TRBV5-4; D possibly matches TRBD1 or TRBD2 (5 bases each). The CDR3 contains 19 residues. Germline lookup yields CDR1 SGHNT and CDR2 YYREEE (reference sequence). V shed 4 bases and J shed 0 bases, with 20 bases lying between them. CDR3 sequence: CASSMGVGRLSSGANVLTF. As DNA, the CDR3 is TGTGCCAGCAGCATGGGGGTTGGCAGACTTAGCTCTGGGGCCAACGTCCTGACTTTC. Complete variable domain (other parts from reference TRBV5-4 and TRBJ2-6): ETGVTQSPTHLIKTRGQQVTLRCSSQSGHNTVSWYQQALGQGPQFIFQYYREEENGRGNFPPRFSGLQFPNYSSELNVNALELDDSALYLCASSMGVGRLSSGANVLTFGAGSRLTVL.

The V gene is TRBV4-3, the J gene TRBJ2-3; 10 bases line up with TRBD2. The CDR3 length is 17 residues. Germline loops: CDR1 LGHNA, CDR2 YSLEER. After removal of 1 base from V and 5 bases from J, the junction contained 9 bases not matched to a gene. CDR3 sequence: CASSQGIWLAGEDTQYF. The DNA for the CDR3 is TGCGCCAGCAGCCAAGGGATCTGGCTAGCGGGAGAAGATACGCAGTATTTT.

The chain is built from TRBV27 and TRBJ1-4; D is uncertain. The CDR3 length is 13 residues. The V gene's germline CDR1 is MNHEY and CDR2 SMNVEV (reference sequence). V was pared by 5 bases and J by 14 bases, with 18 bases between. The CDR3 loop is CASSPHSGQKLFF. The CDR3 region has the DNA TGTGCCAGCAGTCCACACAGTGGGCAGAAGCTGTTTTTT.

The chain is built from TRBV5-1 and TRBJ2-2; D is perhaps TRBD2 (5 bases). Germline CDR1 SGHRS, CDR2 YFSETQ. V gave up 2 bases and J gave up 4 bases, with 15 bases separating them. This CDR3 is built from 16 residues. CDR3 sequence: CASSFSSSLGTGELFF. The CDR3 DNA reads as TGCGCCAGCAGCTTTTCCTCTAGCTTGGGCACCGGGGAGCTGTTTTTT.

The J gene is TRBJ1-1, the V gene TRBV7-9; D perhaps matches TRBD1 (5 bases). V was cut by 0 bases and J by 3 bases, with 8 bases left in between. This CDR3 is 14 amino acids long. Per the germline V gene, CDR1 is SEHNR and CDR2 is FQNEAQ (reference sequence). The CDR3 sequence is CASSLAKGYTEAFF. The CDR3 DNA reads as TGTGCCAGCAGCTTAGCCAAGGGGTACACTGAAGCTTTCTTT.

The DNA for the CDR3 is TGTGCCAGCAGCGTTCTAGGGGTCACCGGGGAGCTGTTTTTT. This codes for CASSVLGVTGELFF. The rearrangement links TRBV9 to TRBJ2-2; D possibly corresponds to TRBD1 (5 bases). This CDR3 has 14 amino acids. Per germline, CDR1 SGDLS and CDR2 YYNGEE. The ends were cut back, 2 bases at V and 4 bases at J, with 9 bases in the middle.

J is TRBJ2-7 and V is TRBV29-1, with 7 bases aligning to TRBD1. Germline lookup yields CDR1 SQVTM and CDR2 ANQGSEA. With V trimmed by 2 bases and J by 1 base, 5 bases remained unmatched. The CDR3 has 14 residues. CDR3: CSVENTGESYEQYF. Written as DNA, the CDR3 is TGCAGCGTTGAAAACACAGGGGAATCCTACGAGCAGTACTTC.

The chain recombines TRBV29-1 with TRBJ2-1; TRBD2 aligns across 9 bases. CDR1 and CDR2 (germline): SQVTM, ANQGSEA. With V trimmed by 7 bases and J by 0 bases, 13 bases remained unmatched. The CDR3 spans 17 residues. The CDR3 loop reads CSAYPQLAGVSYNEQFF. CDR3 coding DNA: TGCAGCGCTTACCCTCAATTAGCGGGAGTCTCCTACAATGAGCAGTTCTTC.

The V call is TRBV6-5, the J call TRBJ2-7; TRBD1 matches at 8 bases. The CDR3 runs to 13 residues. Unmatched junction bases numbered 3, after V lost 2 bases and J lost 6 bases. The germline gives CDR1 MNHEY, CDR2 SVGAGI. CDR3 residues: CASSYDGQGEQYF. CDR3 in DNA: TGTGCCAGCAGTTACGACGGACAGGGCGAGCAGTACTTC.

The gene calls are TRBV2 and TRBJ1-5; unclear D gene. The V gene's germline CDR1 is SNHLY and CDR2 FYNNEI. The CDR3 has 13 residues. V gave up 6 bases and J gave up 1 base, with 7 bases separating them. For the CDR3, the DNA is TGTGCCAGCAGCGTACAGAGCAATCAGCCCCAGCATTTT. Translation: CASSVQSNQPQHF.

This chain joins TRBV6-5 and TRBJ2-3, with TRBD2 identical over 8 bases. The CDR3 is 14 residues long. Germline V gene sequence: CDR1 MNHEY, CDR2 SVGAGI. Trimming cost V 2 bases and J 5 bases; bases outside gene matches: 3. The CDR3 DNA sequence: TGTGCCAGCAGTTACGGGGCGGGAGGAGATACGCAGTATTTT. Amino acids: CASSYGAGGDTQYF.

V usage is TRBV7-9 and J usage is TRBJ2-3; 12 nucleotides match TRBD2. Germline V gives CDR1 SEHNR, CDR2 FQNEAQ (reference sequence). The V and J ends lost 5 bases and 3 bases, in that order; junction bases with no gene match: 9. This CDR3 comprises 17 residues. The CDR3 spells CASSPRLAGEVTDTQYF. DNA of the CDR3: TGTGCCAGCAGCCCGAGACTAGCGGGAGAAGTGACAGATACGCAGTATTTT.

The genes are TRBV18 and TRBJ2-7; 12 nucleotides agree with TRBD1. CDR1 is KGHSH, CDR2 LQKENI, per germline. Trimming at V came to 3 bases and at J to 6 bases, leaving 9 bases not matched to a gene. CDR3 length: 16 residues. CDR3 DNA sequence: TGTGCCAGCTCACCTGGGACAGGGGGCTTAGGGAGCGAGCAGTACTTC. Protein product: CASSPGTGGLGSEQYF.

The rearrangement joins TRBV6-5 to TRBJ2-2, with D unclear. The CDR3 is 13 amino acids. Trimming took 5 bases from V and 4 from J, leaving 8 bases between them. Germline values: CDR1 MNHEY, CDR2 SVGAGI. CDR3 sequence: CASSRDTTGELFF. As DNA, the CDR3 is TGTGCCAGCAGTAGAGATACCACCGGGGAGCTGTTTTTT.

The V call is TRBV2, the J call TRBJ1-4; D possibly corresponds to TRBD1 (5 bases). Germline CDR1 and CDR2: SNHLY and FYNNEI. V lost 7 bases and J 7 bases, leaving 13 bases between the germline ends. CDR3 length: 13 residues. In DNA form, the CDR3 reads TGTGCCAGCACATCCCAGGGTGGTGAAAAACTGTTTTTT. This translates into CASTSQGGEKLFF. Full variable domain (remainder filled in from reference TRBV2 and TRBJ1-4): EPEVTQTPSHQVTQMGQEVILRCVPISNHLYFYWYRQILGQKVEFLVSFYNNEISEKSEIFDDQFSVERPDGSNFTLKIRSTKLEDSAMYFCASTSQGGEKLFFGSGTQLSVL.

The chain employs TRBV4-1 and TRBJ2-5, with TRBD1 matching 7 bases. This CDR3 spans 12 amino acids. Germline CDR1 MGHRA, CDR2 YSYEKL. V trimming: 0 bases; J trimming: 11 bases; junction bases outside the gene matches: 3. CDR3 region: CASSQDGGQQYF. CDR3 sequence (DNA): TGCGCCAGCAGCCAAGATGGGGGACAGCAGTACTTC.

The CDR3 region has the DNA TGTGCCAGCAGCAGGGGACAGTCCTTTTATGGCTACACCTTC. It specifies CASSRGQSFYGYTF. This rearrangement joins TRBV7-8 to TRBJ1-2; 7 nucleotides line up with TRBD1. CDR3 length equals 14 residues. The germline CDR1 and CDR2 sequences are SGHVS and FQNEAQ. V lost 5 bases, J lost 5 bases, and 8 bases stayed unmatched.

The V gene is TRBV19, the J gene TRBJ2-2, with 7 nucleotides matching TRBD2. V shed 5 bases and J 5 bases; nucleotides not matched to a gene: 8. This CDR3 region has 15 residues. Germline CDR1 and CDR2: LNHDA and SQIVND (reference sequence). CDR3 loop: CASSSGGAGTGELFF. CDR3 sequence (DNA): TGTGCCAGTAGTTCGGGGGGAGCGGGAACCGGGGAGCTGTTTTTT.